A single sample gave rise to the 16 T cell receptor beta chains below, sequenced in a study of identical twins. TCRdb itself ran the 5' RACE reads through MiXCR, one entry per CDR3 protein. Of 700,000 to 950,000 distinct CDR3 sequences listed, more than 9% were seen once; the top ten hold around 1.6%. The data also belong to a second study, concerning yellow fever vaccine responses in identical twins.

The sequencing input was PBMCs. The receptors derive from a woman between 18 and 29 years old in good health.

This chain uses TRBV21-1 with TRBJ2-1; the table's D call, TRBD1, was not checked against the DNA. TRBV21-1 is a pseudogene. The CDR3 spans 14 residues. In DNA form, the CDR3 reads TGTGCCAGCGCTAACGACAGGGGGCGTAGTGAGCAGTTCTTC. Protein product: CASANDRGRSEQFF.

This clonotype appeared a few times. This sequence joins TRBV19 and TRBJ2-1; TRBD2 aligns across 14 bases. The V gene end was trimmed by 3 bases and the J gene end by 9 bases; junction bases not matched to a gene: 13. There are 18 residues in the CDR3. In germline, CDR1 is LNHDA, CDR2 SQIVND (reference sequence). The CDR3 DNA is TGTGCCAGTAGTATCAAAACGGGACTAGCGGGAGTTTCGGTTGAGCAGTTCTTC. Translation: CASSIKTGLAGVSVEQFF.

The genes are TRBV6-2 or TRBV6-3 and TRBJ2-7, with D possibly being TRBD1 (5 bases). Per the germline V gene, CDR1 is MNHEY and CDR2 is SVGEGT. This CDR3 has 14 residues. V shed 0 bases and J shed 6 bases, with 12 bases lying between them. The DNA for the CDR3 is TGTGCCAGCAGTTACTCGACAGTGACATCCGAGCAGTACGTC. Its translation: CASSYSTVTSEQYV.

This clonotype was detected ten times or more. The chain links TRBV12-3 or TRBV12-4 to TRBJ1-2, with TRBD1 as a possible D gene (5 bases). Trimming shortened V by 5 bases and J by 0 bases, and 7 bases separated the two germline ends. CDR3 length equals 13 residues. CDR3 sequence: CASSMTANYGYTF. CDR3 nucleotide sequence: TGTGCCAGCAGTATGACAGCTAACTATGGCTACACCTTC.

The gene calls are TRBV11-2 and TRBJ2-3, with D unresolved. The CDR3 totals 13 residues. Trimming shortened V by 0 bases and J by 7 bases, and 8 bases separated the two germline ends. The germline V gene has CDR1 SGHAT and CDR2 FQNNGV. The CDR3 here is CASSLDPQNTQYF. DNA of the CDR3: TGTGCCAGCAGCTTAGATCCCCAAAATACGCAGTATTTT.

This clonotype was counted a few times. This sequence joins TRBV27 and TRBJ2-1, with 9 bases matching TRBD2. CDR1 is MNHEY, CDR2 SMNVEV, per germline (reference sequence). J lost 7 bases, V lost 5 bases, and 15 bases had no gene match. The CDR3 has 17 amino acids. The CDR3 DNA reads TGTGCCAGCAGTACCCAATCGGGAGCGGGAGGAGGTAATGAGCAGTTCTTC. It specifies CASSTQSGAGGGNEQFF.

The table lists this clonotype with a few counts. The J gene is TRBJ2-1, the V gene TRBV7-2; D is tentatively TRBD1 or TRBD2 (5 bases each). Deletions cut 5 bases from V and 0 bases from J, with 29 bases between. Per the germline V gene, CDR1 is SGHTA and CDR2 is FQGNSA. This CDR3 contains 21 residues. The CDR3 reads CASSQPRGSQAWVNSYNEQFF. CDR3 nucleotides: TGTGCCAGCAGCCAGCCCCGGGGCAGCCAAGCATGGGTAAACTCCTACAATGAGCAGTTCTTC.

This rearrangement joins TRBV9 to TRBJ2-1, with D tentatively TRBD1 (6 bases). This CDR3 is built from 15 residues. Per the germline V gene, CDR1 is SGDLS and CDR2 is YYNGEE. V was cut by 0 bases and J by 4 bases, with 11 bases left in between. CDR3 DNA sequence: TGTGCCAGCAGCGTAGAGGGGGTCTCATACAATGAGCAGTTCTTC. It yields the protein CASSVEGVSYNEQFF. The full variable domain, in which reference TRBV9 and TRBJ2-1 provide the parts outside the CDR3, is DSGVTQTPKHLITATGQRVTLRCSPRSGDLSVYWYQQSLDQGLQFLIQYYNGEERAKGNILERFSAQQFPDLHSELNLSSLELGDSALYFCASSVEGVSYNEQFFGPGTRLTVL.

The genes are TRBV3-1 and TRBJ2-1; D uncertain. V shed 0 bases and J shed 3 bases, with 15 bases lying between them. Germline lookup yields CDR1 LGHDT and CDR2 YNNKEL (reference sequence). The CDR3 contains 17 residues. The CDR3 spells CASSQDRRTQLYNEQFF. CDR3 bases: TGTGCCAGCAGCCAAGATCGACGGACCCAACTCTACAATGAGCAGTTCTTC.

The gene calls are TRBV7-3 and TRBJ2-1, with D possibly called TRBD1 or TRBD2 (5 bases each). Trimming took 1 base from V and 7 from J, leaving 14 bases between them. Per germline, CDR1 SGHTA and CDR2 FQGTGA. The CDR3 length is 15 residues. The CDR3 is CASSLIRGAANEQFF. The CDR3 DNA reads as TGTGCCAGCAGCTTAATAAGGGGAGCTGCGAATGAGCAGTTCTTC.

V is TRBV9 and J is TRBJ2-1; D perhaps matches TRBD2 (5 bases). The CDR3 is made up of 12 amino acids. Trimming removed 1 base from V and 9 bases from J, with 8 bases in between. Germline lookup yields CDR1 SGDLS and CDR2 YYNGEE. This CDR3 is CASSVPRGEQFF. DNA of the CDR3: TGTGCCAGCAGCGTACCCCGGGGTGAGCAGTTCTTC.

V is TRBV24-1 and J is TRBJ2-3; a weak D match, TRBD2 (6 bases). The germline V gene has CDR1 KGHDR and CDR2 SFDVKD. Trimming took off 8 bases at V and 5 bases at J, with 16 bases between the two ends. The CDR3 runs 14 residues. The CDR3 sequence: CATTGGVTGDTQYF. The DNA of the CDR3 is TGTGCCACCACCGGAGGGGTTACGGGAGATACGCAGTATTTT.

The sample holds a few counts of this clonotype. The V gene is TRBV21-1, the J gene TRBJ2-6. TRBV21-1 is a pseudogene. The length of the CDR3 is 15 residues. CDR3 amino acids: CASSVQCSGANVLTF. The CDR3 nucleotides are TGTGCCAGCAGCGTACAGTGCTCTGGGGCCAACGTCCTGACTTTC.

The chain uses TRBV11-3 and TRBJ1-1, with a possible D match to TRBD1 (6 bases). V lost 8 bases and J 0 bases, leaving 16 bases between the germline ends. The CDR3 runs to 15 residues. From germline, CDR1 is SGHNT and CDR2 YENEEA. CDR3 sequence reads: CASSMRGVMNTEAFF. Here the CDR3 DNA reads TGTGCCAGCTCCATGAGGGGGGTAATGAACACTGAAGCTTTCTTT.

This clonotype appeared a few times. The J gene is TRBJ1-5, the V gene TRBV4-2, with D unclear. This CDR3 region has 17 residues. V lost 0 bases and J 0 bases, leaving 12 bases between the germline ends. Germline V gene data show CDR1 as LGHNA and CDR2 as YNFKEQ. CDR3 region: CASSQDSSRISNQPQHF. The CDR3 DNA reads TGTGCCAGCAGCCAAGATTCCAGCAGGATTAGCAATCAGCCCCAGCATTTT.

This clonotype was observed a handful of times. An end of the junction differs from the germline gene, which may be a read error. The chain links TRBV7-3 to TRBJ2-1; tentatively, D is TRBD2 (6 bases). Germline V gives CDR1 SGHTA, CDR2 FQGTGA. The CDR3 extends over 14 amino acids. Written as DNA, the CDR3 is TGTGCCAGCAGCTTGACTAGTTCCTTCAATGAGCAGTTCTTC. Amino acids: CASSLTSSFNEQFF. The full variable domain, in which reference TRBV7-3 and TRBJ2-1 provide the parts outside the CDR3, is GAGVSQTPSNKVTEKGKYVELRCDPISGHTALYWYRQSLGQGPEFLIYFQGTGAADDSGLPNDRFFAVRPEGSVSTLKIQRTERGDSAVYLCASSLTSSFNEQFFGPGTRLTVL.